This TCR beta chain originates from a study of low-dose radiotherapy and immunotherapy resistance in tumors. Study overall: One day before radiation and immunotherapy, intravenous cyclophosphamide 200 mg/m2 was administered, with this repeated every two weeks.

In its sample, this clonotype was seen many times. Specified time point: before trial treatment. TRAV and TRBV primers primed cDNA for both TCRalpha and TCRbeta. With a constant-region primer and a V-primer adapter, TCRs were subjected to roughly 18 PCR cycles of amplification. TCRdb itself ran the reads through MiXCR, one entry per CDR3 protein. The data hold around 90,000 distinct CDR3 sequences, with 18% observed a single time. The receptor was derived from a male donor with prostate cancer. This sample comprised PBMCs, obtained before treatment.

The CDR3 loop reads CASSLGGVNYEQYF. The CDR3 DNA reads as TGTGCCAGCAGCTTGGGCGGGGTAAACTACGAGCAGTACTTC. The chain is built from TRBV7-2 and TRBJ2-7; possible D gene TRBD2, 6 bases. Trimming shortened V by 3 bases and J by 3 bases, and 12 bases separated the two germline ends. Germline CDR1 SGHTA, CDR2 FQGNSA. The CDR3 totals 14 residues.